This T cell receptor (beta chain) was captured in a study of breast tumors, draining lymph nodes, adjacent tissues. TCRdb redid the calling of the multiplex PCR reads with MiXCR, one entry per CDR3 protein. The sample shows 190,000 or so distinct CDR3 sequences, 30% to 40% of them seen only once. The V and J ends lost 4 bases and 4 bases respectively, with 19 bases between them. The germline CDR1 and CDR2 sequences are SGHRS and YFSETQ. The CDR3 contains 16 residues. Points from the study as a whole: Luminal-like breast cancer showed significantly higher tumor–nontumor repertoire similarity than basal-like. The lymph node origin of tumor T cells was framed as consistent with a hypothesis, not demonstrated. Tumor repertoires ranked between lymph nodes and nontumor tissue in diversity, with V and J gene preferences. Findings are consistent with lymph node origin and intratumoral expansion of most tumor T cells.

The lymph nodes were axillary draining lymph nodes from breast cancer patients. This clonotype was found many times. Its specificity is unknown. The chain has TRBV5-1 and TRBJ2-3, with D possibly TRBD1 on 5 matching bases. The sequenced sample was axillary lymph node tissue. The clonotype originates from a female donor with breast cancer. Some clones in this sample may be carry-over from other donors' samples. CDR3 in amino acids: CASSPQPGPTSDTQYF. CDR3 nucleotides: TGCGCCAGCAGCCCACAGCCAGGGCCTACATCAGATACGCAGTATTTT.